This T cell receptor (beta chain) was identified during a study of T-cell memory formation after mild COVID-19. Whole-study context: Most TCR clusters belonged to a single donor. Regarding the study as a whole: Pre-infection memory held some responding clones, suggesting pre-existing cross-reactive T cells responded.

This clonotype was detected a few times. Its antigen is unknown. Germline CDR1 is MNHNS and CDR2 is SASEGT. V shed 6 bases and J 2 bases; nucleotides not matched to a gene: 4. The CDR3 loop spans 14 amino acids. The TCR alpha and TCR beta cDNA libraries, bearing sample barcodes and UMIs, were generated by 5'RACE using constant-segment primers. A single record per CDR3 protein comes from TCRdb applying MiXCR to the 5' RACE reads. The table includes a few hundred thousand distinct CDR3 sequences, around 30% detected once. Sequenced material: PBMCs or a T cell subset sorted from them (not recorded which). The chain combines TRBV6-1 with TRBJ1-5; 7 bases align to TRBD1. This sequence was found in an adult woman who had mild COVID-19 (a few samples of this study predate the infection). Cell type and time point are not known. The CDR3 sequence is CASRTGQGNQPQHF. The CDR3 region has the DNA TGTGCCAGCAGAACCGGACAGGGCAATCAGCCCCAGCATTTT.